One sample yielded the 12 T cell receptor beta chains listed below, sequenced in a study of radiotherapy plus CTLA-4 blockade in lung cancer. Repertoires were generated with immunoSEQ multiplex PCR, while TCRdb's copy carries only in-frame clones and drops some. The sample yields 60,000 to 65,000 clones, around three quarters seen once. Material: peripheral blood, obtained from a patient treated with radiotherapy plus ipilimumab. These receptors all stem from a human donor with non-small cell lung cancer who had a complete response to radiotherapy plus ipilimumab.

The chain carries TRBV30 and TRBJ1-1, with TRBD1 matching 9 bases. Germline loops: CDR1 GTSNPN, CDR2 SVGIG (reference sequence). CDR3 length: 15 amino acids. Germline trimming cut 1 base from V and 3 bases from J; bases unmatched to any gene: 6. The CDR3 protein is CAWSAGQGWYTEAFF. The CDR3 bases are TGTGCCTGGAGTGCCGGACAGGGGTGGTACACTGAAGCTTTCTTT. Based on the CDR3 plus reference TRBV30 and TRBJ1-1, the full variable domain is SQTIHQWPATLVQPVGSPLSLECTVEGTSNPNLYWYRQAAGRGLQLLFYSVGIGQISSEVPQNLSASRPQDRQFILSSKKLLLSDSGFYLCAWSAGQGWYTEAFFGQGTRLTVV.

V is TRBV4-1 and J is TRBJ2-1; D unresolved. Germline V gene lookup returns CDR1 MGHRA and CDR2 YSYEKL. Deletions cut 0 bases from V and 6 bases from J, with 9 bases between. The CDR3 totals 14 residues. The CDR3 sequence is CASSQEVLSNEQFF. DNA for the CDR3: TGCGCCAGCAGCCAAGAAGTACTAAGCAATGAGCAGTTCTTC.

V is TRBV7-2 and J is TRBJ1-5; no reliable D call. Trimming left V 5 bases short and J 2 bases short, with 10 bases between. In germline, CDR1 is SGHTA, CDR2 FQGNSA. The CDR3 extends over 14 amino acids. The CDR3 sequence is CASSREGGNQPQHF. The CDR3, as DNA: TGTGCCAGCAGCCGAGAGGGCGGCAATCAGCCCCAGCATTTT.

The CDR3 spells CASSFFSGGSDEQFF. DNA for the CDR3: TGTGCCAGCAGCTTCTTCTCCGGCGGGAGTGATGAGCAGTTCTTC. V and J are TRBV11-2 and TRBJ2-1; TRBD2 aligns across 7 bases. The junction had 10 bases not matched to a gene; V was cut back by 3 bases and J by 8 bases. Germline CDR1 and CDR2: SGHAT and FQNNGV. The CDR3 covers 15 residues.

This clone was picked up one time. The gene calls are TRBV7-9 and TRBJ2-3; D could derive from TRBD1 or TRBD2 (5 bases each). CDR3 size: 15 residues. Germline V lookup: CDR1 SEHNR, CDR2 FQNEAQ (reference sequence). The V end was cut by 6 bases, the J end by 1 base, with 14 bases between. CDR3 DNA sequence: TGTGCCAGCAGGGGTTCAGGGAGAGGCACAGATACGCAGTATTTT. Its protein is CASRGSGRGTDTQYF.

Notes on this clone: The sample contains more than one DNA sequence encoding this CDR3. The V and J genes are TRBV10-1 and TRBJ2-3; D may be TRBD2 (6 bases). The CDR3 has 14 residues. Trimming took 6 bases from V and 0 from J, leaving 10 bases between them. CDR1 WNHNN and CDR2 SYGVQD come from the germline V gene (reference sequence). The CDR3 DNA follows: TGCGCCAGCAGCGAGGGGACTAGCACAGATACGCAGTATTTT. Translating gives CASSEGTSTDTQYF.

The rearrangement joins TRBV30 to TRBJ2-1; D may be TRBD1 or TRBD2 (5 bases each). The CDR3 sequence is 12 residues long. Trimming took off 7 bases at V and 1 base at J, with 8 bases between the two ends. CDR1 and CDR2 (germline): GTSNPN, SVGIG (reference sequence). In DNA form, the CDR3 reads TGTGCCTTGGGACGGTCCTACAATGAGCAGTTCTTC. Translation: CALGRSYNEQFF.

The CDR3 DNA sequence: TGCGCCAGCAGGCAGGACCCAAACACCGGGGAGCTGTTTTTT. Its protein product is CASRQDPNTGELFF. This chain links TRBV5-1 with TRBJ2-2; D not resolved. The V end was cut by 5 bases, the J end by 2 bases, with 10 bases between. The CDR3 length is 14 residues. Germline-derived CDR1 and CDR2 are SGHRS and YFSETQ.

This rearrangement joins TRBV7-9 to TRBJ2-1; a weak D match, TRBD1 (6 bases). The germline V gene encodes CDR1 SEHNR and CDR2 FQNEAQ (reference sequence). CDR3 length: 14 residues. V lost 1 base and J lost 3, with 7 bases in between. The CDR3 bases are TGTGCCAGCAGCTTAGGGGACAACTACAATGAGCAGTTCTTC. It specifies CASSLGDNYNEQFF.

The V gene is TRBV7-9, the J gene TRBJ2-7; unclear D gene. This CDR3 has 13 amino acids. CDR1 is SEHNR, CDR2 FQNEAQ, per germline (reference sequence). With 2 bases removed from V and 0 bases from J, the gap between germline ends came to 5 bases. CDR3 in amino acids: CASSLSNSYEQYF. DNA for the CDR3: TGTGCCAGCAGCTTATCCAACTCCTACGAGCAGTACTTC.

The chain carries TRBV2 and TRBJ2-5, with 12 bases aligning to TRBD2. The CDR3 length is 15 residues. J was trimmed by 2 bases and V by 3 bases; bases with no gene match: 1. Germline V lookup: CDR1 SNHLY, CDR2 FYNNEI. CDR3 DNA: TGTGCCAGCAGTGAGCTAGCGGGAGGGCAAGAGACCCAGTACTTC. Amino acid sequence: CASSELAGGQETQYF.

CDR3 in DNA: TGTGCCAGCAGCTTGGGACTAGAGGTGGAGACCCAGTACTTC. Amino acids: CASSLGLEVETQYF. The V and J genes are TRBV5-6 and TRBJ2-5; perhaps TRBD2 as D (6 bases). Germline V gene sequence: CDR1 SGHDT, CDR2 YYEEEE. This CDR3 contains 14 residues. V lost 0 bases to trimming and J lost 5 bases, with 11 bases between them.